A single sample is the source of the 25 T cell receptor beta chains below, sequenced in a study of shared clonotypes between healthy human individuals. Repertoires were generated with immunoSEQ multiplex PCR, while TCRdb's copy carries only in-frame clones and drops some. The sample includes 2 million or so clones, 85% to 95% of them seen just once. Material for sequencing was naive CD4+ T cells sorted from blood. Described subset: CD45RA+ positively selected. The receptors originated from a man aged 18 to 29 in good health.

Remarks on this clone: The same CDR3 arises from other DNA sequences in this sample as well. J is TRBJ2-7 and V is TRBV5-1; D remains ambiguous. Germline CDR1 SGHRS, CDR2 YFSETQ. The CDR3 is made up of 14 amino acids. Trimming shortened V by 0 bases and J by 0 bases, and 7 bases separated the two germline ends. The CDR3 bases are TGCGCCAGCAGCTTGGAAGGGATCTCCTACGAGCAGTACTTC. It is translated as CASSLEGISYEQYF.

This clone was counted once. The gene calls are TRBV5-1 and TRBJ1-5; D might be TRBD1 (5 bases). Trimming removed 4 bases at V and 5 bases at J, with 10 bases between. The germline gives CDR1 SGHRS, CDR2 YFSETQ. This CDR3 has 13 amino acids. CDR3 protein: CASSPMGDQPQHF. For the CDR3, the DNA is TGCGCCAGCAGCCCAATGGGGGATCAGCCCCAGCATTTT.

This chain joins TRBV14 and TRBJ1-1, with D unclear. Trimming stripped 0 bases from V and 1 base from J, with 9 bases between. The CDR3 is 15 amino acids. Germline CDR1 SGHDN, CDR2 FVKESK. CDR3 sequence reads: CASSQEGWRNTEAFF. The CDR3, as DNA: TGTGCCAGCAGCCAAGAAGGTTGGCGGAACACTGAAGCTTTCTTT.

The chain is built from TRBV9 and TRBJ2-1; D tentatively fits TRBD1 or TRBD2 (5 bases each). CDR1 SGDLS and CDR2 YYNGEE come from the germline V gene. V was shortened by 4 bases and J by 8 bases, with 16 bases between the two germline ends. The CDR3 consists of 14 residues. The CDR3 DNA is TGTGCCAGCAGCATCAGGGCTTACGGGGATGAGCAGTTCTTC. Protein sequence: CASSIRAYGDEQFF.

The CDR3 loop reads CASSSDRAFGYNGYTF. CDR3 bases: TGTGCCAGCAGCTCGGACAGGGCCTTTGGTTATAATGGCTACACCTTC. The chain couples TRBV11-3 to TRBJ1-2; TRBD1 matches at 8 bases. From germline, CDR1 is SGHNT and CDR2 YENEEA. CDR3 length: 16 residues. The J segment lost 6 bases and the V segment lost 4 bases, leaving 13 bases of the junction unmatched.

V is TRBV5-4 and J is TRBJ1-1; D unresolved. The CDR3 contains 16 residues. Germline lookup yields CDR1 SGHNT and CDR2 YYREEE (reference sequence). The germline V and J ends were trimmed by 0 bases and 4 bases, with 16 bases remaining between them. The DNA of the CDR3 is TGTGCCAGCAGCTTGGCGGACGAGTTGGAGATCACTGAAGCTTTCTTT. Residues: CASSLADELEITEAFF.

The chain combines TRBV4-1 with TRBJ1-4, with unresolved D. This CDR3 region has 14 residues. The V gene's germline CDR1 is MGHRA and CDR2 YSYEKL. The V end was cut by 3 bases, the J end by 5 bases, with 10 bases between. This CDR3 is CASSQLVLNEKLFF. CDR3 sequence (DNA): TGCGCCAGCAGCCAGTTGGTGTTAAATGAAAAACTGTTTTTT.

A note on this clone: This sample also contains other DNA sequences that code for the same CDR3. The rearrangement links TRBV5-4 to TRBJ2-1, with 12 nucleotides matching TRBD2. V gave up 0 bases and J gave up 8 bases; unmatched junction bases: 0. Per the germline V gene, CDR1 is SGHNT and CDR2 is YYREEE (reference sequence). The CDR3 has 14 residues. The CDR3 sequence: CASSLGLAGDEQFF. The CDR3 DNA reads as TGTGCCAGCAGCTTGGGACTAGCGGGGGATGAGCAGTTCTTC.

V usage is TRBV7-6 and J usage is TRBJ2-7, with D possibly TRBD1 on 6 matching bases. Germline V lookup: CDR1 SGHVS, CDR2 FNYEAQ. The germline V and J ends were trimmed by 1 base and 5 bases, with 18 bases remaining between them. The CDR3 covers 16 residues. CDR3 nucleotide sequence: TGTGCCAGCAGCTTAGGTACCAAACAGGGAGTGAACGAGCAGTACTTC. This sequence encodes CASSLGTKQGVNEQYF.

For this clone: In the same sample, other DNA sequences code for this CDR3. The genes are TRBV19 and TRBJ2-7; 11 bases fit TRBD1. The V segment lost 9 bases and the J segment 3 bases; nucleotides outside the gene matches: 1. The CDR3 is 12 amino acids. Germline CDR1 reads LNHDA; CDR2 reads SQIVND (reference sequence). The CDR3 region is CASGTGGYEQYF. Here the CDR3 DNA reads TGTGCCAGCGGGACAGGGGGCTACGAGCAGTACTTC.

In DNA form, the CDR3 reads TGTGCCAGCAGCTTGGACAGAGTTTTTACCGGGGAGCTGTTTTTT. Protein sequence: CASSLDRVFTGELFF. This chain links TRBV6-5 with TRBJ2-2; D possibly corresponds to TRBD1 (6 bases). The V gene's germline CDR1 is MNHEY and CDR2 SVGAGI. This CDR3 comprises 15 residues. Between the trimmed V and J ends, which lost 6 bases and 5 bases, there was a span of 16 bases.

Regarding this clone: The same CDR3 can be traced to other DNA sequences in this sample. The chain links TRBV27 to TRBJ2-7, with 7 bases identical to TRBD1. The CDR3 sequence is 13 residues long. CDR1 is MNHEY, CDR2 SMNVEV, per germline (reference sequence). V shed 5 bases and J 4 bases; nucleotides not matched to a gene: 5. The CDR3 DNA reads TGTGCCAGCAGTCACAGGGGATCGTACGAGCAGTACTTC. Its protein product is CASSHRGSYEQYF.

The chain uses TRBV4-1 and TRBJ1-5; TRBD1 agrees at 9 bases. Germline V gene lookup returns CDR1 MGHRA and CDR2 YSYEKL. The J segment lost 7 bases and the V segment lost 1 base, leaving 8 bases of the junction unmatched. The CDR3 spans 16 residues. CDR3 nucleotides: TGCGCCAGCAGCCAAGCCCACACAGGGGGCGACCAGCCCCAGCATTTT. The encoded protein is CASSQAHTGGDQPQHF.

CDR3 sequence: CASSAVAGSSYEQYF. The CDR3 DNA reads as TGCGCCAGCAGTGCGGTAGCGGGTAGCTCCTACGAGCAGTACTTC. The rearrangement links TRBV10-1 to TRBJ2-7, with TRBD2 matching 7 bases. This CDR3 has 15 residues. CDR1 and CDR2 (germline): WNHNN, SYGVQD (reference sequence). After removal of 4 bases from V and 0 bases from J, the junction contained 6 bases not matched to a gene.

This rearrangement joins TRBV6-1 to TRBJ2-5; weak D call: TRBD1 (5 bases). CDR3 length: 15 amino acids. CDR1 MNHNS and CDR2 SASEGT come from the germline V gene. Trimming took off 6 bases at V and 5 bases at J, with 19 bases between the two ends. This chain's CDR3 is CASSPDGRQWETQYF. In DNA, the CDR3 is TGTGCCAGCAGCCCAGATGGGCGACAGTGGGAGACCCAGTACTTC.

This sequence joins TRBV7-8 and TRBJ2-2, with a tentative D call TRBD2 (5 bases). Trimming removed 5 bases from V and 3 bases from J, with 10 bases in between. The CDR3 has 14 amino acids. Germline V gives CDR1 SGHVS, CDR2 FQNEAQ. In DNA, the CDR3 is TGTGCCAGCAGCCGGGATCTCCACACCGGGGAGCTGTTTTTT. This sequence encodes CASSRDLHTGELFF. Together with reference TRBV7-8 and TRBJ2-2, the CDR3 gives the full variable domain: GAGVSQSPRYKVAKRGQDVALRCDPISGHVSLFWYQQALGQGPEFLTYFQNEAQLDKSGLPSDRFFAERPEGSVSTLKIQRTQQEDSAVYLCASSRDLHTGELFFGEGSRLTVL.

V and J are TRBV19 and TRBJ1-6, with 7 bases fitting TRBD1. V shed 7 bases, J shed 1 base, and the junction held 7 bases outside the gene matches. CDR3 length: 16 amino acids. Germline V gene data show CDR1 as LNHDA and CDR2 as SQIVND (reference sequence). CDR3 sequence reads: CASTSGGSSYNSPLHF. In DNA form, the CDR3 reads TGTGCCAGTACCTCAGGGGGTTCATCCTATAATTCACCCCTCCACTTT.

This chain joins TRBV6-6 and TRBJ1-2; 9 nucleotides align to TRBD1. The CDR3 has 14 amino acids. The V gene's germline CDR1 is MNHNY and CDR2 SVGAGI (reference sequence). Trimming cost V 6 bases and J 2 bases; bases outside gene matches: 4. CDR3 nucleotide sequence: TGTGCCAGCAGGCCCGGGACAGGGAACTATGGCTACACCTTC. Encoded protein: CASRPGTGNYGYTF.

The V gene is TRBV5-4, the J gene TRBJ2-7; no firm D call. The CDR3 runs to 14 residues. Trimming took 4 bases from V and 4 from J, leaving 15 bases between them. Germline V gives CDR1 SGHNT, CDR2 YYREEE (reference sequence). The CDR3 region has the DNA TGTGCCAGCAGCCGAGTTGATCCGAAGTACGAGCAGTACTTC. This translates into CASSRVDPKYEQYF.

V gene TRBV28 combines with J gene TRBJ2-2; TRBD2 matches at 10 bases. The CDR3 length is 12 residues. Germline assignment: CDR1 MDHEN and CDR2 SYDVKM. CDR3 sequence reads: CAAGGSTGELFF. CDR3 DNA: TGTGCAGCGGGAGGGTCCACCGGGGAGCTGTTTTTT.

The chain couples TRBV5-1 to TRBJ2-5; D is undetermined. The germline gives CDR1 SGHRS, CDR2 YFSETQ. The V and J ends lost 4 bases and 4 bases respectively, with 11 bases between them. This CDR3 comprises 13 residues. CDR3 sequence: CASSRAPGETQYF. CDR3 nucleotides: TGCGCCAGCAGCCGCGCACCAGGAGAGACCCAGTACTTC.

The chain is built from TRBV30 and TRBJ2-7; TRBD2 is a possible D gene (6 bases). Trimming took off 2 bases at V and 2 bases at J, with 22 bases between the two ends. Germline CDR1 and CDR2: GTSNPN and SVGIG (reference sequence). This CDR3 has 17 residues. For the CDR3, the DNA is TGTGCCTGGAGTTTTTCAGTTCGGTTGGGCGGGACCTACGAGCAGTACTTC. As protein: CAWSFSVRLGGTYEQYF.

The chain carries TRBV25-1 and TRBJ1-4; D remains ambiguous. Germline V gene sequence: CDR1 MGHDK, CDR2 SYGVNS. This CDR3 has 16 amino acids. V was shortened by 2 bases and J by 0 bases, with 10 bases between the two germline ends. The CDR3 nucleotides are TGTGCCAGCAGTGAAGCTCCGGGATCAACTAATGAAAAACTGTTTTTT. It translates to CASSEAPGSTNEKLFF.

The chain recombines TRBV28 with TRBJ2-6; TRBD1 might be the D (6 bases). The germline V gene has CDR1 MDHEN and CDR2 SYDVKM. V dropped 5 bases and J dropped 2 bases, with 13 bases sitting between them. This CDR3 is 16 amino acids long. DNA of the CDR3: TGTGCCAGCAGTCGGACAGAAAAGACTGGGGCCAACGTCCTGACTTTC. The encoded protein is CASSRTEKTGANVLTF.

To note about this clone: This sample includes further DNA sequences coding for the same CDR3. V is TRBV6-1 and J is TRBJ1-5; D remains ambiguous. V was cut by 1 base and J by 0 bases, with 4 bases left in between. There are 14 residues in the CDR3. Looked up from germline, CDR1 is MNHNS and CDR2 is SASEGT. DNA of the CDR3: TGTGCCAGCAGTGAAGGCGGTAGCAATCAGCCCCAGCATTTT. The encoded protein is CASSEGGSNQPQHF.